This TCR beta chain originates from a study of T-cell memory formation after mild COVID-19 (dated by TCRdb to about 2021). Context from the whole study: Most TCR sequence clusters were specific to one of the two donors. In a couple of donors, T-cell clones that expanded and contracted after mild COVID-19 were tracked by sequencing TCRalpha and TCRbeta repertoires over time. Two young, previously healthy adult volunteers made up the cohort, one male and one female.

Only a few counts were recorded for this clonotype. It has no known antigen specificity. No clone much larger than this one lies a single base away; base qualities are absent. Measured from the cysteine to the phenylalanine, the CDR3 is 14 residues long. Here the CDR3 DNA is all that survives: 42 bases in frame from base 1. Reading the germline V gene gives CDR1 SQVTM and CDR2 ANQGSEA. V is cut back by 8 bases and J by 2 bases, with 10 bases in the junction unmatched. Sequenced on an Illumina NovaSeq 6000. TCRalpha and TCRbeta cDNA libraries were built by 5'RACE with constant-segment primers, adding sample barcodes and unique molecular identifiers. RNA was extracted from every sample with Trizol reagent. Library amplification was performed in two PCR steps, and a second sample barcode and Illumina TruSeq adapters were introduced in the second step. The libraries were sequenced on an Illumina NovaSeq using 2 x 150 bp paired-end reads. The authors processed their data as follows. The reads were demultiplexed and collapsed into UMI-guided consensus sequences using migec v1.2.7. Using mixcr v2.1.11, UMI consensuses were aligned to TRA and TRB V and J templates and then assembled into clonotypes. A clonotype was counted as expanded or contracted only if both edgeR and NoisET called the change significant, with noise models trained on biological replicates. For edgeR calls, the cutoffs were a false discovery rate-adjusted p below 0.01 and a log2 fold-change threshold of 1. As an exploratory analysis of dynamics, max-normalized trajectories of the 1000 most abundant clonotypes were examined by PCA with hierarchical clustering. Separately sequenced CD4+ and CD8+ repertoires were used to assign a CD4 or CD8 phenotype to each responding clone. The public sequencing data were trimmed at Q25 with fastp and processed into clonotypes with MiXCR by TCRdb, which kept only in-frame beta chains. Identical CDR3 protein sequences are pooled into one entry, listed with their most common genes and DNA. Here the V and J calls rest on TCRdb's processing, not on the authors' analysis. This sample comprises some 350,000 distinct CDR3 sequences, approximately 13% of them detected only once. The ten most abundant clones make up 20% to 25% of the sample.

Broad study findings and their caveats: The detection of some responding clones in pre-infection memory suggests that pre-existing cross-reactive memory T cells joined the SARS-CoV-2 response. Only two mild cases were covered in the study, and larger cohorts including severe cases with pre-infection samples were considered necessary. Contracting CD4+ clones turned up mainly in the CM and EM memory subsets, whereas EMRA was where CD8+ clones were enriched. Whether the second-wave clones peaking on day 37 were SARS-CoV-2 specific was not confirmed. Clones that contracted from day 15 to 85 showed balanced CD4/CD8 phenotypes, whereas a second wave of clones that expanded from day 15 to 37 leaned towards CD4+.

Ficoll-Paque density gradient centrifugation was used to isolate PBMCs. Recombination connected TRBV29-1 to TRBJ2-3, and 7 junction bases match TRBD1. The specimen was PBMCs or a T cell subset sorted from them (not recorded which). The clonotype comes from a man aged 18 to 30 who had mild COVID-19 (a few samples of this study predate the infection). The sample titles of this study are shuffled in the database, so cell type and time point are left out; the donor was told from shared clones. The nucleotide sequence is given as TGCAGCTTGCGATCCGGGACAGACACAGATACGCAGTATTTT. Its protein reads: CSLRSGTDTDTQYF.